This T cell receptor beta chain was sequenced for a study of regulatory T cells in long-lasting Graves disease (dated by TCRdb to about 2021). For the wider study: In the newly diagnosed Graves' disease group, patients had been taking antithyroid drugs for less than 3 months. A total of about 33 samples were covered by TCR sequencing, comprising some 13 persistent and approximately 20 newly diagnosed Graves' disease patients. The study was conducted in China and was registered as a clinical trial. Patients with persistent Graves' disease were compared with patients with newly diagnosed Graves' disease using TCR sequencing and RNA sequencing of peripheral blood. What the study reported, not specific to this receptor: Sequencing and analysis were restricted to the TCR beta chain. More public clonotypes were shared among persistent patients (roughly 2,900) than among newly diagnosed patients (roughly 1,000). Persistent Graves' disease patients showed lower TCR Shannon entropy and fewer highly expanded clones than newly diagnosed patients, suggesting clonal expansion. Persistent disease showed preferential use of TRBV28, TRBJ1-2 and TRBJ2-5, whereas newly diagnosed disease favored TRBV20-1 and TRBJ2-1. As a limitation, the authors acknowledged that the small sample size may reduce accuracy. Because the primary lesion, thyroid tissue, could not be accessed, the study looked at peripheral blood alone.

A few counts support this clonotype. The specificity of this receptor is unknown. No much larger clone is present one base from it, and per-base qualities are unavailable. V is shortened by 3 bases, J by 0 bases, and the region joining them spans 5 bases. From the cysteine up to the phenylalanine, the CDR3 has a length of 14 residues. Only the CDR3 region is kept as DNA, spanning 42 bases read in frame from base 1. As encoded in the germline V gene (reference sequence), CDR1 is LGHDT while CDR2 is YNNKEL. The intended sense of this specimen's time point label: newly diagnosed GD, antithyroid drugs for less than 3 months. RNA was extracted from PBMCs in TRIzol for both TCR sequencing and RNA sequencing. The diagnosis of Graves' disease followed American Thyroid Association guidelines. Recruitment of patients was carried out at an endocrinology department in Xi'an, China. Each patient gave 7.5 to 10 milliliters of peripheral blood, collected in an EDTA anticoagulant tube. Ficoll Paque Plus density gradient separation was used to isolate PBMCs, and no additional T cell sorting was done. An Agilent 2100 Bioanalyzer and agarose gel were used to check RNA quality, and a NanoDrop 2000 was used to measure RNA concentration.

The library was produced with multiplex PCR. The run used an Illumina HiSeq 4000. TCR beta libraries were built with iRepertoire HTBI primers and Arm-PCR amplification of CDR3 regions. PCR products were gel purified before sequencing. The authors' pipeline ran thus. A total of roughly 58 TRBV and approximately 15 TRBJ segments were identified across samples and were used for gene usage analysis of CDR3 amino acid clonotypes. Filtered high-quality paired reads were merged into contigs using COPE and FqMerger. Contigs were aligned with BLAST to IMGT TRBV, TRBD and TRBJ reference genes, and CDR3 was defined per IMGT. Any clonotype with a frequency above 0.1% was counted as a highly expanded clone. Shannon entropy served as the measure of repertoire diversity, while the Gini coefficient captured V-J evenness. Public clonotypes were defined as clonotypes shared by more than one individual. TCRdb handled the public reads itself, with Q25 trimming in fastp and clone calling in MiXCR, and kept productive beta chains. For every CDR3 protein sequence, its rows merge into one entry that carries the most common genes and DNA. The V and J calls follow TCRdb's processing rather than the paper's. In this sample the table shows about 440,000 distinct CDR3 sequences, more than 12% of which occur a single time. The top ten clones comprise 16% of the sample.

These same records also appear under a second study, on T cells in Graves' hyperthyroidism and ophthalmopathy. The second study also describes: Graves' hyperthyroidism was defined as stable when no progression to ophthalmopathy occurred over 18 months of follow-up. Hyperthyroidism patients were aged 18 to 65 years and newly diagnosed, with disease duration of less than 2 months. Patients with uncontrolled infections, other autoimmune diseases, pregnancy or lactation were excluded. Diagnoses relied on clinical symptoms, serum thyroxine and TRAb, thyroid ultrasound and orbital computed tomography. For the first round of RT-PCR on the TCR CDR3, the HTBI primer set was used together with the Qiagen OneStep RT-PCR kit. Most expanded thyroid clonotypes (frequency above 0.001) were also detected in blood, a finding suggesting that blood repertoires may reflect thyroid immune responses. In cross-validation, a model built on a 13 V-J signature told ophthalmopathy apart from stable hyperthyroidism with over 85% sensitivity and approximately 84% specificity, and in testing the same model reached 80%/75%. In validation, the model predicted progression to ophthalmopathy with just under 71% sensitivity and 72.22% specificity, a median of around 6.6 months before onset. A discovery cohort of roughly 100 patients, about 40 with Graves' ophthalmopathy and about 58 with stable Graves' hyperthyroidism, was used to find distinguishing TCR V-J signatures. Prospective prediction of ophthalmopathy was tested in an independent validation cohort of some 20 hyperthyroidism patients and around 16 patients who later progressed to ophthalmopathy. The approximately 100 discovery patients were divided at random into training and test sets in a 7:3 ratio. In six Graves' hyperthyroidism patients, the study also compared T-cell repertoires from thyroid tissue with T-cell repertoires from blood. After sampling, hyperthyroidism patients received methimazole starting at 30 mg daily, and ophthalmopathy patients received high-dose intravenous methylprednisolone. Libraries were constructed in a second round of multiplex PCR, after which size selection and purification were performed. Sequencing of the libraries was done on an Illumina HiSeq2000 using paired-end 100 bp reads. SOAPnuke was used to process the raw data, throwing out any read that contained adapters or uncalled bases, had a mean Phred below 15, or lacked an exact constant-primer or identifier match. COPE v1.2.5 was used to merge high-quality paired reads, and clonotypes were defined as unique nucleotide sequences. Clonotypes were aligned to IMGT TRBV, TRBD and TRBJ reference segments using MiTCR v1.1. Analysis was restricted to V-J combinations with a frequency above 0.0001, which covered 99.2% of repertoires. The TCS score was defined as the ratio of F50 (clonal expansion) to E x V (chaos), calculated using BLOSUM62-based TCRdist between CDR3 peptides within each V-J. Welch's t-statistics and random forest reduced several hundred V-J features to roughly 13, which were used in a naive Bayes classifier (R e1071). Sample size was not statistically predetermined, and investigators were not blinded to group allocation. The paper describes TCR Vbeta CDR3 sequencing of some 130 peripheral blood samples, made up of approximately 40 ophthalmopathy patients, around 73 hyperthyroidism patients and about 17 progressor patients.

This sequence was found in a woman aged 25-40 years with Graves disease. Donor details come from another sample of the same person, matched by shared clones. Specimen: peripheral blood mononuclear cells (PBMCs), collected at new diagnosis, from a patient treated with antithyroid drugs. The chain links TRBV3-1 with TRBJ2-2; TRBD2 might be the D gene, on 5 matching bases. This receptor has the CDR3 CASSHGANTGELFF. The base sequence is TGTGCCAGCAGCCACGGGGCGAACACCGGGGAGCTGTTTTTT. With all but the CDR3 taken from the reference TRBV3-1 and TRBJ2-2 genes, the full variable domain is: DTAVSQTPKYLVTQMGNDKSIKCEQNLGHDTMYWYKQDSKKFLKIMFSYNNKELIINETVPNRFSPKSPDKAHLNLHINSLELGDSAVYFCASSHGANTGELFFGEGSRLTVL.